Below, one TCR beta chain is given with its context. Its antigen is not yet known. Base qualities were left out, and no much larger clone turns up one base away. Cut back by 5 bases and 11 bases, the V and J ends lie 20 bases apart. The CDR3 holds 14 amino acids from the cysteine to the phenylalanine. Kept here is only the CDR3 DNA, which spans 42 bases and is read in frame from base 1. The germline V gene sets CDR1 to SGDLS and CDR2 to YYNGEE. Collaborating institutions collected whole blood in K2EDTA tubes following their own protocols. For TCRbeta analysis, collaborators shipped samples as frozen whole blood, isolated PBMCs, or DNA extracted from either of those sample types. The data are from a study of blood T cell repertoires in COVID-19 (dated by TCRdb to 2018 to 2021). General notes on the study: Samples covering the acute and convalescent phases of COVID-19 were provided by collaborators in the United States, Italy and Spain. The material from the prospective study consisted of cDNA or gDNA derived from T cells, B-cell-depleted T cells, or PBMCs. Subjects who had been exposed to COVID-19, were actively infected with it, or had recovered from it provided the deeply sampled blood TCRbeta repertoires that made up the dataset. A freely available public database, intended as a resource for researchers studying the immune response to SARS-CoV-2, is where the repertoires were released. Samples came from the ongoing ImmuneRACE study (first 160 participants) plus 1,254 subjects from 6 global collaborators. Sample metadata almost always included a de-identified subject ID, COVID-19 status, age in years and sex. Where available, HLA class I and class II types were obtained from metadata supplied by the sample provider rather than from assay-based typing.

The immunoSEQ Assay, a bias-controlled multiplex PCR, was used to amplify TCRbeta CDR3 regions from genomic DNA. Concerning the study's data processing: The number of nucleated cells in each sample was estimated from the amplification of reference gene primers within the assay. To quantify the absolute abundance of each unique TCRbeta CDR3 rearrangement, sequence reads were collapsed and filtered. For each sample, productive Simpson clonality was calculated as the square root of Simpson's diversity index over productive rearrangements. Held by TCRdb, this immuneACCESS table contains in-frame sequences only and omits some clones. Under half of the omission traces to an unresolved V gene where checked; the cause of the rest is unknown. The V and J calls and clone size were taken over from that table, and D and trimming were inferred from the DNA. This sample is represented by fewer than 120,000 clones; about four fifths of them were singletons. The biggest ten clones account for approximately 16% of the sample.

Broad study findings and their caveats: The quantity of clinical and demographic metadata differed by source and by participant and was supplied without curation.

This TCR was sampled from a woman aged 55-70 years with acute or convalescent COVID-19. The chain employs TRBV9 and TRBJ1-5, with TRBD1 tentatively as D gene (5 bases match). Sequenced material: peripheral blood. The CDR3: CASSQGGVDQAQHF. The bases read TGTGCCAGCAGTCAAGGAGGGGTCGATCAAGCCCAGCATTTT.